This entry concerns a single T cell receptor (beta chain). This sample was taken from a study of cytomegalovirus exposure and HLA in healthy donors. From germline, CDR1 is MGHRA and CDR2 YSYEKL. V lost 1 base, J lost 3 bases, and 6 bases stayed unmatched. The CDR3 is 16 amino acids. Assay used: immunoSEQ multiplex PCR; TCRdb lists only in-frame clones, some missing. Counted here are more than 200,000 clones, about 90% occurring once; the ten biggest clones make up 12%. Sequenced input: PBMCs. The chain joins TRBV4-1 to TRBJ2-7; 10 bases align to TRBD2. The TCR sequence derives from a man younger than 35 in good health and CMV-seropositive. The CDR3 region has the DNA TGCGCCAGCAGCCAAGGGCTAGCGGGAGTGGGCTACGAGCAGTACTTC. This translates into CASSQGLAGVGYEQYF.